Below, 14 T cell receptor beta chains from the same sample are listed, as sequenced in a study of shared clonotypes between healthy human individuals. TCRdb's table, derived via immunoSEQ multiplex PCR, lists solely in-frame clones and lacks some. This sample has roughly 2.1 million clones, with roughly 91% found just once. CD45RO-negative cells were positively selected for CCR7, leaving out terminally differentiated effector memory CD45RA+ cells. The sequencing input was naive CD8+ T cells from PBMCs. These receptors originate from a man aged 18 to 29 in good health. Some clones in this sample may be carry-over from other donors' samples.

CDR3 nucleotides: TGTGCCATCAGTGACCCCCCAACAGGGGGCACTGAAGCTTTCTTT. Protein product: CAISDPPTGGTEAFF. The rearrangement links TRBV10-3 to TRBJ1-1; TRBD1 matches at 8 bases. CDR3 size: 15 residues. Germline V CDR1 and CDR2: ENHRY, SYGVKD. Trimming took 3 bases from V and 4 from J; bases not matched to a gene: 7.

The chain couples TRBV7-9 to TRBJ2-7, with 9 positions matching TRBD1. The CDR3 is made up of 17 amino acids. J lost 7 bases, V lost 5 bases, and 18 bases had no gene match. The germline CDR1 and CDR2 sequences are SEHNR and FQNEAQ (reference sequence). CDR3 residues: CASSPRLAERTGEEQYF. CDR3 sequence (DNA): TGTGCCAGCAGCCCTAGGCTAGCCGAAAGGACAGGGGAAGAGCAGTACTTC.

This clone was recorded a few times. The J gene is TRBJ2-7, the V gene TRBV4-1; a weak D match, TRBD1 (8 bases). V was cut by 1 base and J by 6 bases, with 13 bases left in between. The CDR3 is 14 amino acids. Germline-derived CDR1 and CDR2 are MGHRA and YSYEKL. Here the CDR3 DNA reads TGCGCCAGCAGCCAAGTAACAGGGGGGGGCGAGCAGTACTTC. Translating gives CASSQVTGGGEQYF.

This rearrangement joins TRBV7-8 to TRBJ2-3; 8 nucleotides agree with TRBD2. Trimming cost V 0 bases and J 8 bases; bases outside gene matches: 13. Germline CDR1 reads SGHVS; CDR2 reads FQNEAQ. The CDR3 is made up of 17 amino acids. The CDR3 reads CASSLAPAGALPVTQYF. The CDR3 DNA reads TGTGCCAGCAGCTTAGCTCCAGCGGGAGCGCTCCCAGTTACGCAGTATTTT.

The chain joins TRBV9 to TRBJ2-3; 10 nucleotides match TRBD1. This CDR3 region has 16 residues. CDR1 and CDR2 from the germline V gene are SGDLS and YYNGEE. J gave up 2 bases and V 0 bases, and 3 bases lay outside the gene matches. CDR3 in amino acids: CASSVDGTGDTDTQYF. DNA for the CDR3: TGTGCCAGCAGCGTAGATGGGACAGGGGACACAGATACGCAGTATTTT.

About this clone: Given a much more abundant clone one base away, this may be a read error. The same CDR3 also results from other DNA sequences found in this sample. This rearrangement joins TRBV9 to TRBJ2-2; D gene uncertain. CDR1 is SGDLS and CDR2 is YYNGEE in the germline V gene. The CDR3 runs 12 residues. V lost 1 base and J lost 4, with 2 bases in between. DNA for the CDR3: TGTGCCAGCAGCGTAAGCACCGGGGAGCTGTTTTTT. Translated: CASSVSTGELFF. Together with reference TRBV9 and TRBJ2-2, the CDR3 gives the full variable domain: DSGVTQTPKHLITATGQRVTLRCSPRSGDLSVYWYQQSLDQGLQFLIQYYNGEERAKGNILERFSAQQFPDLHSELNLSSLELGDSALYFCASSVSTGELFFGEGSRLTVL.

In regard to this clone: This sample also contains other DNA sequences that code for the same CDR3. The J gene is TRBJ2-7, the V gene TRBV5-1; 7 bases fit TRBD2. The CDR3 runs 13 residues. Germline-derived CDR1 and CDR2 are SGHRS and YFSETQ. V lost 2 bases and J lost 2; bases outside the gene matches: 1. The CDR3 protein is CASSLSGAYEQYF. For the CDR3, the DNA is TGCGCCAGCAGCTTAAGCGGGGCCTACGAGCAGTACTTC.

This rearrangement joins TRBV27 to TRBJ2-1; D is tentatively TRBD1 or TRBD2 (5 bases each). The CDR3 totals 17 residues. V was clipped by 5 bases and J by 6 bases, with 23 bases between them. CDR1 MNHEY and CDR2 SMNVEV come from the germline V gene (reference sequence). The CDR3, as DNA: TGTGCCAGCAGTACTCTCTCGGGGCTAGCTGCGGGCAATGAGCAGTTCTTC. This gives the protein CASSTLSGLAAGNEQFF.

The CDR3 spells CASRDPGQGAYEQYF. CDR3 sequence (DNA): TGTGCCAGCAGAGATCCGGGACAGGGGGCCTACGAGCAGTACTTC. This rearrangement joins TRBV7-8 to TRBJ2-7, with 11 nucleotides matching TRBD1. Germline V gene data show CDR1 as SGHVS and CDR2 as FQNEAQ. Trimming cost V 6 bases and J 2 bases; bases outside gene matches: 6. This CDR3 is 15 amino acids long.

The genes are TRBV9 and TRBJ2-7, with D perhaps matching TRBD2 (6 bases). The CDR3 length is 15 residues. V was clipped by 0 bases and J by 2 bases, with 12 bases between them. CDR1 is SGDLS, CDR2 YYNGEE, per germline. As DNA, the CDR3 is TGTGCCAGCAGCGTAGCCGGGGACTTACCCTACGAGCAGTACTTC. It codes for CASSVAGDLPYEQYF.

This sequence joins TRBV27 and TRBJ2-2; D is possibly TRBD1 (6 bases). The CDR3 has 15 residues. The germline V gene has CDR1 MNHEY and CDR2 SMNVEV (reference sequence). Trimming left V 3 bases short and J 6 bases short, with 14 bases between. CDR3 amino acids: CASSFYQGLSGELFF. The CDR3 region has the DNA TGTGCCAGCAGTTTCTACCAGGGGCTTTCCGGGGAGCTGTTTTTT.

The chain employs TRBV29-1 and TRBJ2-1, with 9 positions matching TRBD2. The CDR3 runs to 16 residues. The germline V gene encodes CDR1 SQVTM and CDR2 ANQGSEA. The V segment lost 4 bases and the J segment 2 bases; nucleotides outside the gene matches: 9. CDR3 nucleotide sequence: TGCAGCGTTGCCCTGACTAGCGGAGTTGCCTACAATGAGCAGTTCTTC. Its protein product is CSVALTSGVAYNEQFF.

The gene calls are TRBV10-1 and TRBJ2-2, with D hard to call. Germline loops: CDR1 WNHNN, CDR2 SYGVQD (reference sequence). This CDR3 has 13 amino acids. V lost 6 bases to trimming and J lost 7 bases, with 12 bases between them. CDR3: CASRSGSSGELFF. CDR3 sequence (DNA): TGCGCCAGCAGATCCGGCTCTAGCGGGGAGCTGTTTTTT.

V is TRBV28 and J is TRBJ2-7, with TRBD1 matching 8 bases. Per germline, CDR1 MDHEN and CDR2 SYDVKM. This CDR3 is built from 13 residues. V lost 5 bases and J lost 3; bases outside the gene matches: 3. The CDR3 DNA reads TGTGCCAGCAGTCAGGGACAGGTCTACGAGCAGTACTTC. Translated, it gives CASSQGQVYEQYF.